One and the same sample provided the 2 T cell receptor beta chains below, sequenced in a study of blood T cell repertoires in COVID-19. Assay used: immunoSEQ multiplex PCR; TCRdb lists only in-frame clones, some missing. The sample lists 150,000 to 200,000 clones; around 80% were seen once. The sequenced material came from peripheral blood. The receptors were sampled from an elderly woman with active or convalescent COVID-19.

J is TRBJ2-5 and V is TRBV28, with D possibly being TRBD2 (5 bases). Germline assignment: CDR1 MDHEN and CDR2 SYDVKM. V was pared by 1 base and J by 9 bases, with 9 bases between. This CDR3 contains 12 residues. The CDR3 reads CASSLSAGAQYF. The CDR3 DNA reads as TGTGCCAGCAGTTTATCCGCCGGGGCCCAGTACTTC.

The chain joins TRBV2 to TRBJ1-4, with 7 bases matching TRBD1. Germline-derived CDR1 and CDR2 are SNHLY and FYNNEI. CDR3 size: 16 residues. Trimming removed 9 bases from V and 4 bases from J; junction bases left unmatched: 14. This chain's CDR3 is CASLQFRDRLNEKLFF. The CDR3 nucleotides read TGTGCCAGTCTCCAGTTCCGGGACAGACTTAATGAAAAACTGTTTTTT. Full variable domain (outside the CDR3, taken from reference TRBV2 and TRBJ1-4): EPEVTQTPSHQVTQMGQEVILRCVPISNHLYFYWYRQILGQKVEFLVSFYNNEISEKSEIFDDQFSVERPDGSNFTLKIRSTKLEDSAMYFCASLQFRDRLNEKLFFGSGTQLSVL.